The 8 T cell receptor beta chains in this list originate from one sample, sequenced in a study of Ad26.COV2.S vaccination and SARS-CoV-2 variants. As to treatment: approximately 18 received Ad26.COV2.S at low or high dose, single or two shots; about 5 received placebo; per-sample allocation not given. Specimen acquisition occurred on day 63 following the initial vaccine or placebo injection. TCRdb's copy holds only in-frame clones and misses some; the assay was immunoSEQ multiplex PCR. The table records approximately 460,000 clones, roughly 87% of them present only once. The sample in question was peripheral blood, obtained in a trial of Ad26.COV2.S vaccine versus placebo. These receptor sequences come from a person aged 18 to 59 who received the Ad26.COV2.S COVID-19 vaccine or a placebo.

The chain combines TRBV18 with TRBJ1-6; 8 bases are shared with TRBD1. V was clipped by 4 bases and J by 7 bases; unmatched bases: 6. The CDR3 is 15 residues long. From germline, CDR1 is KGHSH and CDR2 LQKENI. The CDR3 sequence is CASSLLDRENSPLHF. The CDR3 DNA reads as TGTGCCAGCTCACTTTTGGACAGGGAAAATTCACCCCTCCACTTT.

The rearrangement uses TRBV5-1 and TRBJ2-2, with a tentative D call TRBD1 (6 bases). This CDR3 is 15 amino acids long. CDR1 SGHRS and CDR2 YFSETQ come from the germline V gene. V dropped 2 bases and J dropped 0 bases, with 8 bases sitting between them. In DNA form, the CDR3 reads TGCGCCAGCAGCTTCGCAGGGGCGAACACCGGGGAGCTGTTTTTT. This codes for CASSFAGANTGELFF. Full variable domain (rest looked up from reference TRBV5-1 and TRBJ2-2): KAGVTQTPRYLIKTRGQQVTLSCSPISGHRSVSWYQQTPGQGLQFLFEYFSETQRNKGNFPGRFSGRQFSNSRSEMNVSTLELGDSALYLCASSFAGANTGELFFGEGSRLTVL.

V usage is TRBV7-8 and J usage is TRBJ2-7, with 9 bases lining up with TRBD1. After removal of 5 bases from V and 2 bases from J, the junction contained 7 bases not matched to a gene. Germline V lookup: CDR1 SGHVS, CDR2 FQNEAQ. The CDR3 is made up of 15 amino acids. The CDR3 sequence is CASSPRQGDTYEQYF. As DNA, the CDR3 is TGTGCCAGCAGCCCAAGACAGGGGGATACCTACGAGCAGTACTTC.

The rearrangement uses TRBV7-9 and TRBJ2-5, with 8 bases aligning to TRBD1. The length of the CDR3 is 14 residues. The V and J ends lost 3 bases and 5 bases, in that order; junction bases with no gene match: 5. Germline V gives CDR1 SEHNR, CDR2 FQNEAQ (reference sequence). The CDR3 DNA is TGTGCCAGCAGCTTTCAGGGGGCTCGTGAGACCCAGTACTTC. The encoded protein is CASSFQGARETQYF.

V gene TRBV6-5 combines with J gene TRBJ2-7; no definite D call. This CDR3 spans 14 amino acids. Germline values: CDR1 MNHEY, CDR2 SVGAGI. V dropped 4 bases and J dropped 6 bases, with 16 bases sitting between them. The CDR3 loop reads CASSFSNLGVEQYF. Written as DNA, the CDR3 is TGTGCCAGCAGTTTCTCCAACTTGGGTGTCGAGCAGTACTTC.

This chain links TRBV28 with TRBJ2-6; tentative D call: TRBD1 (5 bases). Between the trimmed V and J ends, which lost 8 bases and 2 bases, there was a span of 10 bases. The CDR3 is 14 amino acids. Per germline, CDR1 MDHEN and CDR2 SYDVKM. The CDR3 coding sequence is TGTGCCAGCCGCGTGGGGCCTGGGGCCAACGTCCTGACTTTC. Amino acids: CASRVGPGANVLTF.

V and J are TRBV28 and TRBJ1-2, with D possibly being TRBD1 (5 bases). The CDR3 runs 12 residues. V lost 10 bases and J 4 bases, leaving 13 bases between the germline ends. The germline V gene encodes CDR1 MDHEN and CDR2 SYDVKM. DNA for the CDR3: TGTGCCATCCCGAGCCAGGGCTATGGCTACACCTTC. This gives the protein CAIPSQGYGYTF.

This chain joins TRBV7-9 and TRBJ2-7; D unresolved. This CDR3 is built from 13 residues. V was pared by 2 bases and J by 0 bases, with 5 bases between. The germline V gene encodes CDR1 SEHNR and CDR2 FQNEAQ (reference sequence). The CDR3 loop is CASSLIGSYEQYF. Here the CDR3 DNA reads TGTGCCAGCAGCTTAATCGGCTCCTACGAGCAGTACTTC.